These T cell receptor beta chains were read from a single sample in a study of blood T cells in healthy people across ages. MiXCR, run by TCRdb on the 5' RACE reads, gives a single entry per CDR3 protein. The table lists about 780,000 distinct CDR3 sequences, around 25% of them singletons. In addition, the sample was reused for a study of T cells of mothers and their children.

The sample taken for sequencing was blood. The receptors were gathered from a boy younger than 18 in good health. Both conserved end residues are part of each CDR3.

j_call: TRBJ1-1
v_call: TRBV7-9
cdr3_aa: CASSPSREAFF

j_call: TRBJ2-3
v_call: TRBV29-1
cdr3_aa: CSVAPGTGFTDTQYF

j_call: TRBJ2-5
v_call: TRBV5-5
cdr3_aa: CASSLWMDGGETQYF

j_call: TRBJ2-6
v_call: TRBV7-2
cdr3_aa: CASSPSIYSGANVLTF

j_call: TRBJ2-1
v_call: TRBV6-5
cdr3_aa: CASSYSGAPYNEQFF

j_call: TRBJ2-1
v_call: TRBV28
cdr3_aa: CASSLILGGGGYNEQFF

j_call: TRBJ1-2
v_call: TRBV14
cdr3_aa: CASSSRAGDLYGYTF

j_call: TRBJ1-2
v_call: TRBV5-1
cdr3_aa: CASSQDRASYGYTF

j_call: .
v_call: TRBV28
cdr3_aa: CARAGTGDYEQYF

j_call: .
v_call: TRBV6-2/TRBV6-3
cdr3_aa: CASSRGLAGAYEQYF

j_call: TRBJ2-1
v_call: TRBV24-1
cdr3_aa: CATSDPQGGDEQFF

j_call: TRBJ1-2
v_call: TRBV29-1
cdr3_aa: CSVQAAGYTF

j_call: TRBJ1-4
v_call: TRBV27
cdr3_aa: CASSFTQGTTNEKLFF

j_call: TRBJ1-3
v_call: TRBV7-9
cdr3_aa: CASSRNSGKRNTIYF

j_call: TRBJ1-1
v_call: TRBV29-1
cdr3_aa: CSVGRTGKGEAFF

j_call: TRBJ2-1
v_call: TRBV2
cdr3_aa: CASSESPRDTSSYNEQFF

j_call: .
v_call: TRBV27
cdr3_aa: CASSSPHLGETQYF

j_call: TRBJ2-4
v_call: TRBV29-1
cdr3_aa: CSVEGLAKNIQYF

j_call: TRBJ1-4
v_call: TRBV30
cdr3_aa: CAWNGAATNEKLFF

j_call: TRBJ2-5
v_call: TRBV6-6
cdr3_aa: CASSYSGDQETQYF

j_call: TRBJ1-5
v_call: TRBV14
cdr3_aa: CASSPEDSHSNQPQHF

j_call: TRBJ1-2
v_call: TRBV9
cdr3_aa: CASSVGNRALGDGYTF

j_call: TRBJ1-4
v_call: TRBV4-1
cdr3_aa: CASSPGRTNEKLLF

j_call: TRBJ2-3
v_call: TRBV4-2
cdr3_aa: CASSQKGGLDGTDTPYF

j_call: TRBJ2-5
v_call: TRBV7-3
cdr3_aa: CASSEPMKGTETQYF

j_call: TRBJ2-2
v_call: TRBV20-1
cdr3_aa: CGAWRRNTGELFF

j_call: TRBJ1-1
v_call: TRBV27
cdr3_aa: CASSLSFVERGFLDTEAFF

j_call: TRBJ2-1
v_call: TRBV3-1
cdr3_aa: CASSPNRGLGEQFF

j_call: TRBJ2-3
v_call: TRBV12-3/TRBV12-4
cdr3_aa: CASRNTGRADTQYF

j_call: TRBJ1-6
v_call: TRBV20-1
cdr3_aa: CSARGGTGYSPLHF

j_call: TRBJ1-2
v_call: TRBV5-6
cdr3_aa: CASSLDPHTGTYGYTF

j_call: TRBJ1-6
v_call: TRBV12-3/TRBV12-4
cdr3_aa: CASSYRGSNSPLHF

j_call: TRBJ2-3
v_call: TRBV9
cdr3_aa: CASSVAPGTDTQYF

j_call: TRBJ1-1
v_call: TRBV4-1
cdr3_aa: CASSQVESLNTEAFF

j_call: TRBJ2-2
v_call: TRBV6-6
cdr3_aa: CASREGGGTGELFF

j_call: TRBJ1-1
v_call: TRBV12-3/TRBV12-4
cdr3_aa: CASSFRRQINTEAFF

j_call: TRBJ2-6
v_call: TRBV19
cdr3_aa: CASSTQGTGANVLTF

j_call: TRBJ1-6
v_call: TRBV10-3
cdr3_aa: CAIRGDGSSPLHF

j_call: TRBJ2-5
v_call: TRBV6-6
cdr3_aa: CASSYYRPGETQYF

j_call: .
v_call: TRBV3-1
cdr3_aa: CASSPDGAYEQYF

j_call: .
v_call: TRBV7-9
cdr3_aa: CASSLAGSRDEQFF

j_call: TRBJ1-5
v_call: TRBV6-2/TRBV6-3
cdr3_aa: CASSYGGSSNQPQHF

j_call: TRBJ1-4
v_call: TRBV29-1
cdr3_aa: CSVEDAGGATNEKLFF

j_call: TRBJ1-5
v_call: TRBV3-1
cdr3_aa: CASSQGQGAGQPQHF

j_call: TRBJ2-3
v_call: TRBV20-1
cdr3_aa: CSARVPTDTQYF

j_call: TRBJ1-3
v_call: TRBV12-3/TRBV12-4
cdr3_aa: CASSWGRSSGNTIYF

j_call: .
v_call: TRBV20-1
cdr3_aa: CSARNSIYEQYF

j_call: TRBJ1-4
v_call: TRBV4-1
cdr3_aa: CASSQVVVGSEKLFF

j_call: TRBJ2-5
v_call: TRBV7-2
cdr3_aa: CASSRLGGGSSETQYF

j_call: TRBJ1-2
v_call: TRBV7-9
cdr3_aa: CAGRQALDFGYTF

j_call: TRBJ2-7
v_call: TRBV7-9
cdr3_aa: CASSLWVHEQYF

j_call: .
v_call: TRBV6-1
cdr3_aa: CASSAGLAGRDEQFF